The present TCR beta chain was sequenced within a study of human T cells and chemical hapten exposure. Study-level findings and limits: TCRs whose frequency exceeded 1 in 1000 remained the same following DPC sensitization.

The CDR3 extends over 14 amino acids. Germline loops: CDR1 LGHNA, CDR2 YSLEER. V was trimmed by 0 bases and J by 6 bases, leaving 11 bases between them. Library construction involved attaching unique molecular identifiers to individual cDNA molecules, which allowed quantitative, reproducible TCR counting. TCRdb passed the RACE reads through MiXCR, listing each CDR3 protein once. The table lists more than 60,000 distinct CDR3 sequences, over 8.5% of them singletons. The sample's time point: healthy volunteer bleed at 6 weeks. It was from unfractionated whole blood that total RNA was extracted. Comments on this clonotype: Antigen: not known.

V usage is TRBV4-3 and J usage is TRBJ1-1; D is unclear. The source material was whole blood. This clonotype was sampled from a male donor in good health. Some clones in this sample may be carry-over from other donors' samples. CDR3 coding DNA: TGCGCCAGCAGCCAAGAGGGTCGGAGCCCTGAAGCTTTCTTT. Protein sequence: CASSQEGRSPEAFF.